One sample yielded the 13 T cell receptor beta chains listed below, sequenced in a study of neurological immune-mediated disorders. In TCRdb, the 5' RACE reads were re-called with MiXCR into one record per CDR3 protein. The sample holds tens of thousands of distinct CDR3 sequences; about a tenth are singletons and the top ten take 1.8%. Sequenced input: PBMCs. These receptors were taken from a man aged 35 to 55 in good health.

In this sample, this clonotype turned up many times. The V and J genes are TRBV5-1 and TRBJ2-7; 10 bases match TRBD2. Unmatched junction bases numbered 5, after V lost 2 bases and J lost 3 bases. Per germline, CDR1 SGHRS and CDR2 YFSETQ. The CDR3 has 15 amino acids. This CDR3 is CASSFASGSNYEQYF. The CDR3 coding sequence is TGCGCCAGCAGCTTCGCTAGCGGGAGTAACTACGAGCAGTACTTC. Full variable domain (remainder filled in from reference TRBV5-1 and TRBJ2-7): KAGVTQTPRYLIKTRGQQVTLSCSPISGHRSVSWYQQTPGQGLQFLFEYFSETQRNKGNFPGRFSGRQFSNSRSEMNVSTLELGDSALYLCASSFASGSNYEQYFGPGTRLTVT.

This clonotype was recorded many times. This chain joins TRBV5-5 and TRBJ2-7, with D unresolved. This CDR3 comprises 14 residues. V shed 2 bases and J shed 6 bases, with 15 bases lying between them. Looked up from germline, CDR1 is SGHKS and CDR2 is YYEKEE (reference sequence). CDR3 coding DNA: TGTGCCAGCAGCTTTGGTCAAGGGTTAGGCGAGCAGTACTTC. It specifies CASSFGQGLGEQYF.

The V and J genes are TRBV7-3 and TRBJ2-1; tentatively, D is TRBD1 (6 bases). The CDR3 is 14 residues long. The germline CDR1 and CDR2 sequences are SGHTA and FQGTGA. V dropped 4 bases and J dropped 2 bases, with 9 bases sitting between them. The CDR3 reads CASSSQGTYNEQFF. DNA for the CDR3: TGTGCCAGCAGCTCACAGGGTACCTACAATGAGCAGTTCTTC.

This clonotype was observed at least ten times. This chain links TRBV29-1 with TRBJ1-2; possible D gene TRBD1, 6 bases. Trimming removed 4 bases from V and 3 bases from J, with 6 bases in between. The germline V gene has CDR1 SQVTM and CDR2 ANQGSEA. This CDR3 is 11 amino acids long. CDR3 in amino acids: CSVGQDYGYTF. DNA for the CDR3: TGCAGCGTTGGACAGGACTATGGCTACACCTTC.

In the case of this clonotype: The junction differs from germline at one of its ends, possibly a read error. The gene calls are TRBV7-2 and TRBJ2-3; maybe TRBD1 (6 bases). CDR1 is SGHTA, CDR2 FQGNSA, per germline. The CDR3 length is 16 residues. CDR3 sequence (DNA): TGTGCCAGCAGCCCTAAAGGGGGTTTGGTGGCAGATACTCAGTATTTT. Protein: CASSPKGGLVADTQYF.

This clonotype was observed many times. The chain combines TRBV7-3 with TRBJ2-1, with no clear D. V was pared by 5 bases and J by 3 bases, with 5 bases between. CDR1 and CDR2 (germline): SGHTA, FQGTGA. CDR3 length equals 12 residues. CDR3 nucleotides: TGTGCCAGCAGCACGGACTACAATGAGCAGTTCTTC. This encodes CASSTDYNEQFF.

This clonotype was detected ten times or more. V usage is TRBV12-3 or TRBV12-4 and J usage is TRBJ2-1, with D unresolved. V was shortened by 8 bases and J by 3 bases, with 11 bases between the two germline ends. CDR3 size: 13 residues. For the CDR3, the DNA is TGTGCCAGCTCGGCAGAGTACTACAATGAGCAGTTCTTC. As protein: CASSAEYYNEQFF.

The chain links TRBV11-2 to TRBJ2-1, with 8 bases matching TRBD1. CDR3 length: 16 amino acids. The germline V gene encodes CDR1 SGHAT and CDR2 FQNNGV. Unmatched junction bases numbered 4, after V lost 3 bases and J lost 0 bases. CDR3 sequence (DNA): TGTGCCAGCAGCTTTCCCGGACAGGGCTCCTACAATGAGCAGTTCTTC. Translation gives CASSFPGQGSYNEQFF. Supplemented by reference TRBV11-2 and TRBJ2-1, the full variable domain reads EAGVAQSPRYKIIEKRQSVAFWCNPISGHATLYWYQQILGQGPKLLIQFQNNGVVDDSQLPKDRFSAERLKGVDSTLKIQPAKLEDSAVYLCASSFPGQGSYNEQFFGPGTRLTVL.

This clonotype was found many times. This sequence joins TRBV3-1 and TRBJ1-2, with TRBD1 matching 7 bases. The V gene end was trimmed by 2 bases and the J gene end by 5 bases; junction bases not matched to a gene: 5. Germline values: CDR1 LGHDT, CDR2 YNNKEL (reference sequence). This CDR3 comprises 14 residues. The DNA of the CDR3 is TGTGCCAGCAGCCAACTACAGGGGCAATATGGCTACACCTTC. Translation: CASSQLQGQYGYTF.

Ten or more counts support this clonotype. The rearrangement links TRBV6-5 to TRBJ2-2; D is ambiguous. The CDR3 is 13 residues long. Trimming shortened V by 0 bases and J by 5 bases, and 4 bases separated the two germline ends. CDR1 MNHEY and CDR2 SVGAGI come from the germline V gene. CDR3 in DNA: TGTGCCAGCAGTTACTCGGGAACCGGGGAGCTGTTTTTT. This gives the protein CASSYSGTGELFF.

This clonotype was counted a few times. A much larger clonotype is one base distant, so this may be a read error. V usage is TRBV5-1 and J usage is TRBJ2-5; D is possibly TRBD2 (5 bases). The CDR3 has 15 amino acids. Germline V gene lookup returns CDR1 SGHRS and CDR2 YFSETQ. In DNA, the CDR3 is TGCACCAGCAGCCAGGCTGCCGGGGAGAGAGAGACCCAGTACTTC. Protein product: CTSSQAAGERETQYF.

This clonotype was counted ten times or more. This rearrangement joins TRBV5-1 to TRBJ1-1; the D gene is possibly TRBD1 (5 bases). Deletions cut 4 bases from V and 0 bases from J, with 7 bases between. The V gene's germline CDR1 is SGHRS and CDR2 YFSETQ. The CDR3 covers 13 residues. The CDR3 reads CASSGALNTEAFF. CDR3 bases: TGCGCCAGCAGCGGGGCCTTGAACACTGAAGCTTTCTTT.

This clonotype has a count of ten or more. The gene calls are TRBV12-3 or TRBV12-4 and TRBJ2-7, with D tentatively TRBD1 (5 bases). V lost 3 bases and J 0 bases, leaving 12 bases between the germline ends. This CDR3 region has 15 residues. CDR3 sequence: CASSFPTASSYEQYF. The DNA for the CDR3 is TGTGCCAGCAGTTTTCCGACAGCCTCCTCCTACGAGCAGTACTTC.